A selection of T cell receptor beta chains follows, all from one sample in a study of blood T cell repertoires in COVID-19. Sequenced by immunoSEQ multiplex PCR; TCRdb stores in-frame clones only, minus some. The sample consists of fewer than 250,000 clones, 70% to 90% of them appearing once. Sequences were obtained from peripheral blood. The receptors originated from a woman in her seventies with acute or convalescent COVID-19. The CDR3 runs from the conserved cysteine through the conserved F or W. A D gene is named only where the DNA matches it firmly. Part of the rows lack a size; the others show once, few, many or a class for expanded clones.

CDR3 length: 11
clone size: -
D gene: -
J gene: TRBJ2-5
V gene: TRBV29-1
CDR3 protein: CSGGHKETQYF
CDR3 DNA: TGCAGCGGGGGACACAAAGAGACCCAGTACTTC

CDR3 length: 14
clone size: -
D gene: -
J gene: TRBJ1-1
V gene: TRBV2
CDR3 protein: CASSGETGRTEAFF
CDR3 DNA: TGTGCCAGCAGTGGAGAGACAGGAAGGACTGAAGCTTTCTTT

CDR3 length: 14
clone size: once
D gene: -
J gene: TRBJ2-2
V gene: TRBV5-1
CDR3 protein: CASSLDLNTGELFF
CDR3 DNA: TGCGCCAGCAGCTTGGACCTAAACACCGGGGAGCTGTTTTTT

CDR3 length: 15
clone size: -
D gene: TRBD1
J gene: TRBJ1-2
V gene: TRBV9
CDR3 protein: CASSPRDRFNYGYTF
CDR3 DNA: TGTGCCAGCAGCCCGCGGGACAGGTTTAACTATGGCTACACCTTC

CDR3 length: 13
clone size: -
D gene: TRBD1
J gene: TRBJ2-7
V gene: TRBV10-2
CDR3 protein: CASRDRIGYEQYF
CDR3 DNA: TGCGCCAGCAGGGACAGGATAGGATACGAGCAGTACTTC

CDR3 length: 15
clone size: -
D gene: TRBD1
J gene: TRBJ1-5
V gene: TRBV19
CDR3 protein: CASSPDRGVNQPQHF
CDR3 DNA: TGTGCCAGTAGTCCGGACAGGGGAGTCAATCAGCCCCAGCATTTT

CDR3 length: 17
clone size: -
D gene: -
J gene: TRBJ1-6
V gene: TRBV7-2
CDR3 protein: CASSLGEGSSYNSPLHF
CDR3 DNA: TGTGCCAGCAGCCTGGGGGAGGGGAGCTCCTATAATTCACCCCTCCACTTT

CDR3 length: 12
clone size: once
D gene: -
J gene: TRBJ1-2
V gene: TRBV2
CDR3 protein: CASTWDSFGYTF
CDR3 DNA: TGTGCCAGCACTTGGGACTCCTTTGGCTACACCTTC

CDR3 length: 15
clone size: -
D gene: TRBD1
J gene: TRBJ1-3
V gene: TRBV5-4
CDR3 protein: CASSSKDRAGNTIYF
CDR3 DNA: TGTGCCAGCAGCTCTAAAGACAGGGCCGGAAACACCATATATTTT

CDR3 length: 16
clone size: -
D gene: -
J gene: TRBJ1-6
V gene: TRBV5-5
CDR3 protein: CASTAIGGRNNSPLHF
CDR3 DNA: TGTGCCAGCACCGCTATTGGAGGGAGGAATAATTCACCCCTCCACTTT

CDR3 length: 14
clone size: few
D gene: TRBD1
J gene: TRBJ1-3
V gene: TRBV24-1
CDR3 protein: CARNRGRSGNTIYF
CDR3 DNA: TGTGCCAGAAACAGGGGGCGGTCCGGAAACACCATATATTTT

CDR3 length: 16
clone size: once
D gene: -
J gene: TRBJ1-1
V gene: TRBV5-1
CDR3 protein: CASSPIGTGMNTEAFF
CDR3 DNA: TGCGCCAGCAGCCCAATCGGAACAGGAATGAACACTGAAGCTTTCTTT

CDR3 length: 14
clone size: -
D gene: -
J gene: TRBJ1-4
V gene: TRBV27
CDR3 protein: CASSPRVNNEKLFF
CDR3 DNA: TGTGCCAGCAGTCCCAGGGTCAATAATGAAAAACTGTTTTTT

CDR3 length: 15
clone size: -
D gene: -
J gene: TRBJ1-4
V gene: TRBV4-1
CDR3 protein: CASSQAQATNEKLFF
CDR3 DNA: TGCGCCAGCAGCCAAGCCCAGGCAACTAATGAAAAACTGTTTTTT

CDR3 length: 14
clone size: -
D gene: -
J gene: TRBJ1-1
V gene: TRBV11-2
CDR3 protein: CASSRLGQGREAFF
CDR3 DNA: TGTGCCAGCAGCAGGCTCGGGCAGGGTAGAGAAGCTTTCTTT

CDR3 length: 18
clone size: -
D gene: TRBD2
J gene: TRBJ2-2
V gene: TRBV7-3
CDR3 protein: CASSDRRGTSGRVGELFF
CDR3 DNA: TGTGCCAGCAGCGACCGACGGGGGACTAGCGGGAGAGTCGGGGAGCTGTTTTTT

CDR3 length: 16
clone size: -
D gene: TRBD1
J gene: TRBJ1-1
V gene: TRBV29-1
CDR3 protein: CSVEPGQGLFNTEAFF
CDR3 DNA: TGCAGCGTAGAACCGGGACAGGGCCTATTTAACACTGAAGCTTTCTTT

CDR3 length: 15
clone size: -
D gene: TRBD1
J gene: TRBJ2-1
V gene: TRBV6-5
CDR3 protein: CASSEGQSSYNEQFF
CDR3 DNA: TGTGCCAGCTCCGAGGGACAGAGCTCCTACAATGAGCAGTTCTTC

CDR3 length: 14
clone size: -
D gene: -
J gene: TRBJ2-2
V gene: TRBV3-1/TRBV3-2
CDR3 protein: CASSQEGTVGELFF
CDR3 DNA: TGTGCCAGCAGCCAAGAGGGGACTGTCGGGGAGCTGTTTTTT

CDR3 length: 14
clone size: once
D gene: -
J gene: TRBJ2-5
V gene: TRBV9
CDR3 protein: CASSVEGSQETQYF
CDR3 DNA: TGTGCCAGCAGCGTGGAAGGGAGCCAAGAGACCCAGTACTTC